The TCR beta chain under discussion was sequenced for a study of T cell responses to AZD1222 COVID-19 vaccine. Study-level results: Repertoire samples came only from after the peak T cell response. Distributed over spike, vaccine-associated CD4 TCRs predominated at 160-218 and 743-854.

The method was immunoSEQ multiplex PCR; TCRdb's version includes in-frame clones alone and lacks a portion of them. There are about 110,000 clones in the sample; around nine tenths occur only once, and approximately 15% lies in the top ten. From germline, CDR1 is MDHEN and CDR2 SYDVKM. CDR3 length: 15 residues. Details on this clone: Its target is unknown. Mismatch with germline at one junction end may stem from a read error. This same CDR3 is encoded by further DNA sequences in the sample.

Material: peripheral blood, obtained on day 0 of AZD1222 vaccination. The chain joins TRBV28 to TRBJ1-5, with a possible D match to TRBD1 (6 bases). The sequence was collected from an adult in good health. As DNA, the CDR3 is TGCGCCAGCAGGCTCCGGGACCTACTACAGGGGCCCCAGCATTTT. This encodes CASRLRDLLQGPQHF. The full variable domain, rest sourced from reference TRBV28 and TRBJ1-5, is DVKVTQSSRYLVKRTGEKVFLECVQDMDHENMFWYRQDPGLGLRLIYFSYDVKMKEKGDIPEGYSVSREKKERFSLILESASTNQTSMYLCASRLRDLLQGPQHFGDGTRLSIL.